These 21 T cell receptor beta chains share one sample of origin, sequenced in a study of radiotherapy plus CTLA-4 blockade in lung cancer. Clones were read by immunoSEQ multiplex PCR, and TCRdb kept only the in-frame ones, dropping some. The table lists approximately 82,000 clones, about 83% of them singletons. The material was peripheral blood, obtained from a patient treated with radiotherapy plus ipilimumab. The receptors were gathered from a human donor with non-small cell lung cancer that progressed on radiotherapy plus ipilimumab.

The chain recombines TRBV4-2 with TRBJ2-5, with 8 bases fitting TRBD2. V lost 4 bases, J lost 2 bases, and 9 bases stayed unmatched. CDR3 size: 16 residues. The germline gives CDR1 LGHNA, CDR2 YNFKEQ. The CDR3 loop is CASSPVIAGYQETQYF. Written as DNA, the CDR3 is TGTGCCAGCAGCCCAGTGATAGCGGGATATCAAGAGACCCAGTACTTC.

This clone turned up a few times. The rearrangement links TRBV6-6 to TRBJ1-2; TRBD1 matches 7 bases. Germline V gives CDR1 MNHNY, CDR2 SVGAGI (reference sequence). CDR3 length: 15 residues. V shed 6 bases and J 5 bases; nucleotides not matched to a gene: 12. The CDR3 DNA sequence: TGTGCCAGCAGACGACCTGCTGGGACAGATTATGGCTACACCTTC. Translating gives CASRRPAGTDYGYTF.

The genes are TRBV5-1 and TRBJ2-7; D perhaps matches TRBD2 (6 bases). The V and J ends lost 5 bases and 2 bases respectively, with 11 bases between them. Per the germline V gene, CDR1 is SGHRS and CDR2 is YFSETQ. The CDR3 has 13 amino acids. CDR3 residues: CASRAGRAYEQYF. In nucleotides, the CDR3 is TGCGCCAGCAGAGCGGGCAGGGCCTACGAGCAGTACTTC.

This chain uses TRBV6-6 with TRBJ2-7, with a possible D match to TRBD1 (8 bases). Germline assignment: CDR1 MNHNY and CDR2 SVGAGI (reference sequence). Trimming took 5 bases from V and 4 from J, leaving 18 bases between them. The CDR3 covers 15 residues. Here the CDR3 reads CASSLRDRRGYEQYF. In DNA form, the CDR3 reads TGTGCCAGCAGTCTCCGGGACAGGCGGGGGTACGAGCAGTACTTC.

This clone occurred once. V usage is TRBV5-1 and J usage is TRBJ2-1; weak D call: TRBD1 (5 bases). Between the trimmed V and J ends, which lost 0 bases and 7 bases, there was a span of 14 bases. CDR1 is SGHRS, CDR2 YFSETQ, per germline. The CDR3 loop spans 15 amino acids. CDR3 residues: CASSLAGLKGNEQFF. The CDR3 DNA follows: TGCGCCAGCAGCTTGGCCGGTCTTAAGGGGAATGAGCAGTTCTTC.

In nucleotides, the CDR3 is TGCGCCAGCAGCCACCCCCAGACCACCTACGAGCAGTACTTC. This encodes CASSHPQTTYEQYF. The chain recombines TRBV4-1 with TRBJ2-7, with D unresolved. Per germline, CDR1 MGHRA and CDR2 YSYEKL. Deletions cut 3 bases from V and 2 bases from J, with 11 bases between. This CDR3 is 14 amino acids long.

J is TRBJ1-1 and V is TRBV10-3; D is unresolved. The germline CDR1 and CDR2 sequences are ENHRY and SYGVKD. This CDR3 spans 14 amino acids. Trimming cost V 2 bases and J 1 base, with 8 bases left between them. DNA for the CDR3: TGTGCCATCAGTGAGGGAGGACGGAACACTGAAGCTTTCTTT. Its protein product is CAISEGGRNTEAFF.

The CDR3 bases are TGTGCCAGCAGCTTCCTAGCGGGAGAGTACGAGCAGTACTTC. The encoded protein is CASSFLAGEYEQYF. V is TRBV7-2 and J is TRBJ2-7; 10 bases are a match to TRBD2. The CDR3 is 14 residues long. The J segment lost 4 bases and the V segment lost 3 bases, leaving 3 bases of the junction unmatched. Germline V lookup: CDR1 SGHTA, CDR2 FQGNSA.

The V gene is TRBV10-3, the J gene TRBJ2-2; D unresolved. Trimming pared 2 bases from V and 7 bases from J, leaving 8 bases between. The CDR3 length is 13 residues. Germline lookup yields CDR1 ENHRY and CDR2 SYGVKD. The CDR3 region is CAISETSNGELFF. CDR3 DNA: TGTGCCATCAGTGAGACTTCCAACGGGGAGCTGTTTTTT.

A few counts support this clone. The chain recombines TRBV7-8 with TRBJ2-1; the D is unclear. The CDR3 runs to 12 residues. In germline, CDR1 is SGHVS, CDR2 FQNEAQ. V gave up 5 bases and J gave up 10 bases, with 12 bases separating them. The CDR3, as DNA: TGTGCCAGCAGCAAACACAGAGAAGAGCAGTTCTTC. It yields the protein CASSKHREEQFF. The variable domain in full, with the rest retrieved from reference TRBV7-8 and TRBJ2-1, is GAGVSQSPRYKVAKRGQDVALRCDPISGHVSLFWYQQALGQGPEFLTYFQNEAQLDKSGLPSDRFFAERPEGSVSTLKIQRTQQEDSAVYLCASSKHREEQFFGPGTRLTVL.

The chain uses TRBV7-9 and TRBJ2-7; 10 nucleotides match TRBD1. Trimming cost V 4 bases and J 3 bases; bases outside gene matches: 6. This CDR3 comprises 15 residues. Germline V gene lookup returns CDR1 SEHNR and CDR2 FQNEAQ (reference sequence). CDR3 amino acids: CASSSPGQGFYEQYF. CDR3 coding DNA: TGTGCCAGCAGCTCCCCGGGACAGGGGTTCTACGAGCAGTACTTC.

The J gene is TRBJ1-1, the V gene TRBV29-1, with a tentative D call TRBD1 (5 bases). Germline V gene lookup returns CDR1 SQVTM and CDR2 ANQGSEA. The CDR3 runs to 14 residues. Trimming took off 1 base at V and 0 bases at J, with 9 bases between the two ends. CDR3 protein: CSVEVAGLNTEAFF. In DNA form, the CDR3 reads TGCAGCGTTGAAGTGGCGGGGCTGAACACTGAAGCTTTCTTT.

V and J are TRBV5-1 and TRBJ1-1; D not resolved. CDR1 is SGHRS and CDR2 is YFSETQ in the germline V gene. V lost 5 bases and J 2 bases, leaving 10 bases between the germline ends. The CDR3 contains 13 residues. For the CDR3, the DNA is TGCGCCAGCAGGGAGGCGGATAACACTGAAGCTTTCTTT. It translates to CASREADNTEAFF.

This chain connects TRBV7-2 to TRBJ2-7; no definite D call. V gave up 5 bases and J gave up 3 bases, with 11 bases separating them. This CDR3 comprises 13 residues. Germline CDR1 SGHTA, CDR2 FQGNSA. The CDR3 loop is CASSNRADYEQYF. The CDR3 DNA reads TGTGCCAGCAGCAACCGGGCCGACTACGAGCAGTACTTC.

J is TRBJ2-7 and V is TRBV11-3, with 7 bases aligning to TRBD2. In germline, CDR1 is SGHNT, CDR2 YENEEA. The CDR3 consists of 13 residues. Unmatched junction bases numbered 4, after V lost 4 bases and J lost 4 bases. The CDR3 coding sequence is TGTGCCAGCAGCTCCTTTAGCGGGTACGAGCAGTACTTC. This gives the protein CASSSFSGYEQYF.

The chain couples TRBV5-1 to TRBJ2-3; tentatively, D is TRBD2 (5 bases). Deletions cut 0 bases from V and 1 base from J, with 15 bases between. Germline V lookup: CDR1 SGHRS, CDR2 YFSETQ. The CDR3 is 17 residues long. The chain's CDR3 is CASSLVLAGRGTDTQYF. In nucleotides, the CDR3 is TGCGCCAGCAGCTTGGTGCTAGCAGGTAGGGGCACAGATACGCAGTATTTT.

V is TRBV6-1 and J is TRBJ2-1; D is perhaps TRBD1 or TRBD2 (7 bases each). V gave up 7 bases and J gave up 2 bases, with 15 bases separating them. This CDR3 has 15 amino acids. Looked up from germline, CDR1 is MNHNS and CDR2 is SASEGT. The CDR3 protein is CASTKGRGPYNEQFF. For the CDR3, the DNA is TGTGCCAGCACCAAAGGGAGGGGGCCCTACAATGAGCAGTTCTTC.

Worth noting for this clone: The junction departs from the called germline gene at one end, perhaps through a read error. In the same sample, other DNA sequences code for this CDR3. The CDR3 coding sequence is TGTGCCAGCTCACCCGGACAGGGGGACTATGGCTACACTTTC. It yields the protein CASSPGQGDYGYTF. The V and J genes are TRBV18 and TRBJ1-2, with 10 bases lining up with TRBD1. CDR1 and CDR2 from the germline V gene are KGHSH and LQKENI. This CDR3 has 14 amino acids.

The rearrangement joins TRBV5-1 to TRBJ2-1; perhaps TRBD2 as D (5 bases). The CDR3 extends over 14 amino acids. Trimming removed 0 bases from V and 7 bases from J, with 11 bases in between. The germline V gene encodes CDR1 SGHRS and CDR2 YFSETQ. CDR3: CASSLGMGGNEQFF. The DNA of the CDR3 is TGCGCCAGCAGCTTGGGGATGGGCGGGAATGAGCAGTTCTTC.

The chain links TRBV7-9 to TRBJ2-5, with 8 bases matching TRBD1. The junction had 11 bases not matched to a gene; V was cut back by 3 bases and J by 2 bases. Germline assignment: CDR1 SEHNR and CDR2 FQNEAQ (reference sequence). The CDR3 covers 17 residues. The CDR3 DNA reads as TGTGCCAGCAGCTTCGTAGGGACAGGCCTCCATCAAGAGACCCAGTACTTC. Its protein product is CASSFVGTGLHQETQYF.

V is TRBV19 and J is TRBJ1-6; possible D gene TRBD1, 5 bases. This CDR3 comprises 12 residues. CDR1 and CDR2 (germline): LNHDA, SQIVND (reference sequence). Trimming stripped 3 bases from V and 12 bases from J, with 9 bases between. CDR3 DNA sequence: TGTGCCAGTAGTATGATGGGGGGACCCCTCCACTTT. Its translation: CASSMMGGPLHF.